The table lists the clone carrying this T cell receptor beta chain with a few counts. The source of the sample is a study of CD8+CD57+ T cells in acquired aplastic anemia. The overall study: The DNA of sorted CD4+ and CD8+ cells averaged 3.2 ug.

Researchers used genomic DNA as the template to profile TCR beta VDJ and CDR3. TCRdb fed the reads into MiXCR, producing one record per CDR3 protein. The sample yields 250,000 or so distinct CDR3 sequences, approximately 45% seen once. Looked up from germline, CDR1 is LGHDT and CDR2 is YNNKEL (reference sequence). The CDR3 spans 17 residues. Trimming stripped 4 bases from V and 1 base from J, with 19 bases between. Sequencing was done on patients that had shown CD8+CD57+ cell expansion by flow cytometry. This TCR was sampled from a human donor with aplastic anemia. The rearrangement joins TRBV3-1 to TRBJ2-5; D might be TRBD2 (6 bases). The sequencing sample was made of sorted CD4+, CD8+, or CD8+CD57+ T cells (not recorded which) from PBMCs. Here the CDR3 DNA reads TGTGCCAGCAGCCCAACCGGGAGTTTGGAGCGCCAAGAGACCCAGTACTTC. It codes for CASSPTGSLERQETQYF.